This T cell receptor (beta chain) comes out of a study of blood T cell repertoires in COVID-19. Clones were read by immunoSEQ multiplex PCR, and TCRdb kept only the in-frame ones, dropping some. The repertoire holds tens of thousands of clones, approximately 86% seen once, with 4.5% to 6% in the top ten. CDR3 size: 16 residues. Germline loops: CDR1 MNHNS, CDR2 SASEGT. Trimming took off 3 bases at V and 0 bases at J, with 11 bases between the two ends. J is TRBJ2-2 and V is TRBV6-1; possible D gene TRBD1, 6 bases. The TCR originated in a man aged 50-59 years with active or convalescent COVID-19. Sequencing used peripheral blood. This CDR3 reads CASSESQGSNTGELFF. In DNA form, the CDR3 reads TGTGCCAGCAGTGAGTCACAGGGCTCGAACACCGGGGAGCTGTTTTTT.